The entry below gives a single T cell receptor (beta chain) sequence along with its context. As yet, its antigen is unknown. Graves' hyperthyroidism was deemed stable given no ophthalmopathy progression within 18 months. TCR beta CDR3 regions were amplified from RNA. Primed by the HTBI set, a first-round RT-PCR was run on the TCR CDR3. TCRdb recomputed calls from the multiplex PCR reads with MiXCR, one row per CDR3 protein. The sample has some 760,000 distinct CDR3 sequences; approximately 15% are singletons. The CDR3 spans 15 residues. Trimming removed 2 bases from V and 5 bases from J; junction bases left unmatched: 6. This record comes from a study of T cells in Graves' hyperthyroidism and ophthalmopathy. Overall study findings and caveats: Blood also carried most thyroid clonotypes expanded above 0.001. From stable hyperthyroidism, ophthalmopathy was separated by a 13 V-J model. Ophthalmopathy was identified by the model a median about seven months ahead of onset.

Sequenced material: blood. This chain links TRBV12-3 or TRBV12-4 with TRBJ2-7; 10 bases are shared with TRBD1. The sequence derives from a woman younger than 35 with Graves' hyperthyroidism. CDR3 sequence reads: CASSLRQGAHDEQYF. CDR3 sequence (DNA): TGTGCCAGCAGTTTACGACAGGGGGCCCACGACGAGCAGTACTTC.